The 32 T cell receptor beta chains listed next were all sequenced from one sample in a study of OX40 agonist ivuxolimab in advanced cancers. The assay was immunoSEQ multiplex PCR, and TCRdb's table has in-frame clones only and misses some. The data show about 23,000 clones, roughly 82% seen once. Sequencing was performed on CD4+ or CD8+ T cells sorted from blood, taken in a trial of the OX40 agonist ivuxolimab. The receptors come from an adult with an advanced solid tumor such as melanoma, head and neck, liver or kidney cancer.

The V and J genes are TRBV7-9 and TRBJ2-5; D ambiguous. The J call is doubtful: the DNA matches TRBJ2-7 better. The CDR3 length is 14 residues. From germline, CDR1 is SEHNR and CDR2 FQNEAQ (reference sequence). The CDR3 DNA reads TGTGCCAGCAGCTTATCTGGCATCCTCTACGAGCAGTACTTC. Its translation is CASSLSGILYEQYF.

The count of this clone is one. The CDR3 region is CASMYNYGYTF. The DNA of the CDR3 is TGTGCCAGCATGTACAACTATGGCTACACCTTC. The chain employs TRBV6-6 and TRBJ1-2; D is uncertain. Germline V gene lookup returns CDR1 MNHNY and CDR2 SVGAGI (reference sequence). V dropped 7 bases and J dropped 2 bases, with 5 bases sitting between them. The CDR3 has 11 residues.

This chain links TRBV5-1 with TRBJ1-6; 11 nucleotides match TRBD1. Losses at the gene ends were 3 bases for V and 1 base for J; bases not matched to a gene: 6. The CDR3 extends over 18 amino acids. Per germline, CDR1 SGHRS and CDR2 YFSETQ. CDR3 amino acids: CASSWTGGAGSYNSPLHF. CDR3 coding DNA: TGCGCCAGCAGCTGGACAGGGGGCGCCGGGTCCTATAATTCACCCCTCCACTTT.

V usage is TRBV4-3 and J usage is TRBJ1-1; D is perhaps TRBD1 (6 bases). Germline V gives CDR1 LGHNA, CDR2 YSLEER. Trimming took 4 bases from V and 1 from J, leaving 28 bases between them. The CDR3 is 20 residues long. CDR3 loop: CASSPGDTGGYRVRNTEAFF. DNA of the CDR3: TGCGCCAGCAGCCCAGGGGACACAGGTGGCTACAGGGTACGGAACACTGAAGCTTTCTTT.

The rearrangement joins TRBV7-6 to TRBJ2-5, with 9 bases matching TRBD2. Germline V gene data show CDR1 as SGHVS and CDR2 as FNYEAQ. J was trimmed by 4 bases and V by 1 base; bases with no gene match: 7. This CDR3 has 16 residues. The CDR3 DNA reads TGTGCCAGCAGCTTAGTGGCGGGGGGGTTCGGAGAGACCCAGTACTTC. Its protein is CASSLVAGGFGETQYF.

This clone has a handful of counts. The chain joins TRBV19 to TRBJ1-1; D uncertain. With 1 base removed from V and 0 bases from J, the gap between germline ends came to 9 bases. The germline gives CDR1 LNHDA, CDR2 SQIVND (reference sequence). The CDR3 has 15 residues. In DNA, the CDR3 is TGTGCCAGTAGTATAGGGGGTCTAGTGAACACTGAAGCTTTCTTT. This sequence encodes CASSIGGLVNTEAFF.

The V call is TRBV9, the J call TRBJ2-3; D is undetermined. This CDR3 is 14 amino acids long. V shed 1 base and J shed 5 bases, with 11 bases lying between them. Germline V gene lookup returns CDR1 SGDLS and CDR2 YYNGEE. The CDR3 region is CASSVFDAVDTQYF. CDR3 DNA: TGTGCCAGCAGCGTATTTGATGCTGTAGATACGCAGTATTTT.

The chain is built from TRBV13 and TRBJ1-2; unclear D gene. Deletions cut 5 bases from V and 7 bases from J, with 14 bases between. CDR3 length: 13 residues. Germline CDR1 and CDR2: PRHDT and FYEKMQ (reference sequence). Here the CDR3 DNA reads TGTGCCAGCAGCCACCGAGACGACCTTGGCTACACCTTC. Amino acids: CASSHRDDLGYTF.

The chain employs TRBV4-3 and TRBJ2-7; no firm D call. CDR3 length: 15 residues. V lost 0 bases, J lost 4 bases, and 13 bases lay in between. CDR1 and CDR2 (germline): LGHNA, YSLEER. The CDR3, as DNA: TGCGCCAGCAGCCAAGATTCCGGTGCCCTTTACGAGCAGTACTTC. It translates to CASSQDSGALYEQYF.

This rearrangement joins TRBV5-4 to TRBJ1-1, with unresolved D. The CDR3 loop spans 13 amino acids. From germline, CDR1 is SGHNT and CDR2 YYREEE (reference sequence). V was trimmed by 0 bases and J by 6 bases, leaving 9 bases between them. CDR3 coding DNA: TGTGCCAGCAGCTTGGGGAGTTATCCTGAAGCTTTCTTT. Amino acid sequence: CASSLGSYPEAFF. The variable domain in full, with the rest retrieved from reference TRBV5-4 and TRBJ1-1, is ETGVTQSPTHLIKTRGQQVTLRCSSQSGHNTVSWYQQALGQGPQFIFQYYREEENGRGNFPPRFSGLQFPNYSSELNVNALELDDSALYLCASSLGSYPEAFFGQGTRLTVV.

The chain has TRBV7-9 and TRBJ1-4, with TRBD1 matching over 7 bases. Germline V gives CDR1 SEHNR, CDR2 FQNEAQ (reference sequence). CDR3 length: 15 residues. The trim removed 2 bases at V and 6 bases at J, leaving 6 bases unmatched. This chain's CDR3 is CASSLPGGHHEKLFF. DNA of the CDR3: TGTGCCAGCAGCTTACCAGGGGGGCATCATGAAAAACTGTTTTTT.

This clone is medium-sized within its sample. The chain uses TRBV6-5 and TRBJ1-1; D is undetermined. With 0 bases removed from V and 3 bases from J, the gap between germline ends came to 11 bases. This CDR3 is 15 amino acids long. CDR1 is MNHEY and CDR2 is SVGAGI in the germline V gene. The CDR3 nucleotides read TGTGCCAGCAGTTACTCGATGGGCAGATACACTGAAGCTTTCTTT. Its protein is CASSYSMGRYTEAFF.

This chain joins TRBV6-1 and TRBJ2-7, with TRBD1 matching 9 bases. With V trimmed by 6 bases and J by 2 bases, 8 bases remained unmatched. CDR1 and CDR2 (germline): MNHNS, SASEGT. This CDR3 comprises 15 residues. The chain's CDR3 is CASSPTGTGPYEQYF. The CDR3 bases are TGTGCCAGCAGCCCTACCGGGACAGGGCCCTACGAGCAGTACTTC.

The chain employs TRBV6-5 and TRBJ2-5; D remains unclear. The germline V gene encodes CDR1 MNHEY and CDR2 SVGAGI. The ends were cut back, 6 bases at V and 5 bases at J, with 10 bases in the middle. The CDR3 runs to 12 residues. DNA of the CDR3: TGTGCCAGCAGCCCGGGCCGGGAGACCCAGTACTTC. Translation: CASSPGRETQYF.

V is TRBV10-3 and J is TRBJ2-1; 11 bases match TRBD2. This CDR3 is built from 19 residues. V lost 4 bases and J lost 1; bases outside the gene matches: 12. Germline CDR1 reads ENHRY; CDR2 reads SYGVKD. This CDR3 reads CAISVPTSGASRSYNEQFF. The CDR3 region has the DNA TGTGCCATCAGTGTGCCGACTAGCGGGGCGTCAAGGTCCTACAATGAGCAGTTCTTC.

This clone is a singleton in its sample. This rearrangement joins TRBV10-3 to TRBJ1-5; D is uncertain. From germline, CDR1 is ENHRY and CDR2 SYGVKD. Trimming pared 2 bases from V and 3 bases from J, leaving 11 bases between. The CDR3 has 15 amino acids. DNA of the CDR3: TGTGCCATCAGTGAGAACAGCCGAGTCAATCAGCCCCAGCATTTT. Its protein product is CAISENSRVNQPQHF.

DNA of the CDR3: TGTGCCAGCAGGGTCCCAAGGCTGAACACTGAAGCTTTCTTT. Translation: CASRVPRLNTEAFF. The gene calls are TRBV6-4 and TRBJ1-1, with unresolved D. Germline CDR1 reads MRHNA; CDR2 reads SNTAGT. V dropped 6 bases and J dropped 0 bases, with 11 bases sitting between them. The CDR3 covers 14 residues.

Turning to this clone: Other nucleotide sequences from this sample produce the same CDR3. The chain uses TRBV6-1 and TRBJ2-7; TRBD2 matches 9 bases. J gave up 1 base and V 7 bases, and 5 bases lay outside the gene matches. Germline lookup yields CDR1 MNHNS and CDR2 SASEGT. This CDR3 has 14 residues. In nucleotides, the CDR3 is TGTGCCAGCACTGCAGCGGGGGGTTCCTACGAGCAGTACTTC. It encodes CASTAAGGSYEQYF.

V is TRBV7-9 and J is TRBJ2-5; the D is unclear. The CDR3 has 14 amino acids. V was clipped by 4 bases and J by 4 bases, with 13 bases between them. Germline V gene data show CDR1 as SEHNR and CDR2 as FQNEAQ (reference sequence). The chain's CDR3 is CASSSEKTGETQYF. In DNA, the CDR3 is TGTGCCAGCAGCTCTGAAAAGACTGGAGAGACCCAGTACTTC.

The chain employs TRBV5-6 and TRBJ2-7, with D tentatively TRBD2 (5 bases). CDR1 and CDR2 (germline): SGHDT, YYEEEE. V lost 2 bases, J lost 0 bases, and 6 bases lay in between. The CDR3 runs to 13 residues. Here the CDR3 reads CASSFGDSYEQYF. CDR3 coding DNA: TGTGCCAGCAGCTTCGGGGACTCCTACGAGCAGTACTTC. Complete variable domain (other parts from reference TRBV5-6 and TRBJ2-7): DAGVTQSPTHLIKTRGQQVTLRCSPKSGHDTVSWYQQALGQGPQFIFQYYEEEERQRGNFPDRFSGHQFPNYSSELNVNALLLGDSALYLCASSFGDSYEQYFGPGTRLTVT.

The V gene is TRBV27, the J gene TRBJ2-3; 10 positions agree with TRBD1. J gave up 4 bases and V 4 bases, and 5 bases lay outside the gene matches. CDR1 is MNHEY and CDR2 is SMNVEV in the germline V gene (reference sequence). The CDR3 runs 15 residues. The CDR3 reads CASSSSDRGPDTQYF. DNA of the CDR3: TGTGCCAGCAGTTCCTCTGACAGGGGGCCAGATACGCAGTATTTT.

The genes are TRBV7-9 and TRBJ2-5; 8 bases are a match to TRBD1. The V and J ends lost 5 bases and 5 bases, in that order; junction bases with no gene match: 10. The CDR3 is 15 amino acids. Germline V gene lookup returns CDR1 SEHNR and CDR2 FQNEAQ (reference sequence). CDR3: CASSPRGQGRETQYF. As DNA, the CDR3 is TGTGCCAGCAGCCCCCGTGGACAGGGCCGGGAGACCCAGTACTTC.

This sequence joins TRBV11-1 and TRBJ2-7, with D possibly being TRBD2 (6 bases). V lost 5 bases to trimming and J lost 3 bases, with 8 bases between them. CDR3 length: 12 amino acids. The germline V gene has CDR1 SGHAT and CDR2 FQDESV (reference sequence). This CDR3 is CASSHGGYEQYF. CDR3 DNA sequence: TGTGCCAGCAGCCACGGGGGCTACGAGCAGTACTTC.

The V gene is TRBV11-2, the J gene TRBJ2-5, with D perhaps matching TRBD2 (6 bases). Matching the DNA end better, TRBJ2-7 makes the J call doubtful. CDR1 and CDR2 (germline): SGHAT, FQNNGV. This CDR3 comprises 15 residues. CDR3 region: CASSFSPGLAHEQYF. The CDR3 coding sequence is TGTGCCAGCAGCTTTAGCCCGGGACTGGCACACGAGCAGTACTTC.

V usage is TRBV5-4 and J usage is TRBJ1-2; D gene uncertain. The germline CDR1 and CDR2 sequences are SGHNT and YYREEE (reference sequence). Trimming took off 0 bases at V and 7 bases at J, with 13 bases between the two ends. This CDR3 region has 14 residues. Here the CDR3 reads CASSLGSEGFGYTF. The CDR3, as DNA: TGTGCCAGCAGCTTGGGATCCGAGGGCTTTGGCTACACCTTC.

Here the CDR3 reads CASSPLTSGVYNEQFF. The CDR3 nucleotides are TGTGCCAGCAGCCCCCTCACTAGCGGGGTCTACAATGAGCAGTTCTTC. The rearrangement joins TRBV9 to TRBJ2-1; 10 nucleotides align to TRBD2. Germline CDR1 and CDR2: SGDLS and YYNGEE. J lost 3 bases, V lost 4 bases, and 7 bases had no gene match. The CDR3 extends over 16 amino acids. The full variable domain, with the rest looked up from reference TRBV9 and TRBJ2-1, is DSGVTQTPKHLITATGQRVTLRCSPRSGDLSVYWYQQSLDQGLQFLIQYYNGEERAKGNILERFSAQQFPDLHSELNLSSLELGDSALYFCASSPLTSGVYNEQFFGPGTRLTVL.

This clone appeared once. The J gene is TRBJ2-1, the V gene TRBV9; D is unresolved. The CDR3 consists of 13 residues. V was shortened by 0 bases and J by 8 bases, with 9 bases between the two germline ends. In germline, CDR1 is SGDLS, CDR2 YYNGEE. Written as DNA, the CDR3 is TGTGCCAGCAGCGTAGATAATAGGGATGAGCAGTTCTTC. Translation gives CASSVDNRDEQFF.

Only one count was recorded for this clone. The rearrangement links TRBV5-4 to TRBJ2-1; 10 bases map to TRBD2. The CDR3 spans 14 residues. Looked up from germline, CDR1 is SGHNT and CDR2 is YYREEE (reference sequence). V dropped 0 bases and J dropped 10; count of bases not matched to a gene: 4. CDR3 bases: TGTGCCAGCAGCTTGGGTGATAGCGGGGGGGAGCAGTTCTTC. Its translation is CASSLGDSGGEQFF. Complete variable domain (other parts from reference TRBV5-4 and TRBJ2-1): ETGVTQSPTHLIKTRGQQVTLRCSSQSGHNTVSWYQQALGQGPQFIFQYYREEENGRGNFPPRFSGLQFPNYSSELNVNALELDDSALYLCASSLGDSGGEQFFGPGTRLTVL.

In this sample, this clone turned up a few times. This sequence joins TRBV4-2 and TRBJ2-3, with D perhaps TRBD1 (6 bases). The CDR3 consists of 15 residues. Trimming took off 0 bases at V and 1 base at J, with 8 bases between the two ends. Germline V gene sequence: CDR1 LGHNA, CDR2 YNFKEQ. The DNA for the CDR3 is TGTGCCAGCAGCCAAGAGCAGGGGCGCACAGATACGCAGTATTTT. Protein product: CASSQEQGRTDTQYF.

This chain uses TRBV7-9 with TRBJ2-7; TRBD1 agrees at 9 bases. Trimming removed 6 bases from V and 5 bases from J; junction bases left unmatched: 8. Germline V gives CDR1 SEHNR, CDR2 FQNEAQ (reference sequence). The CDR3 totals 14 residues. CDR3 DNA sequence: TGTGCCAGCAGTATCCGGGACAGGGACGACGAGCAGTACTTC. This gives the protein CASSIRDRDDEQYF.

Of note for this clone: At one end the junction does not follow the germline gene, possibly because of a read error. At the DNA level, this CDR3 is encoded by other sequences in the same sample as well. The genes are TRBV28 and TRBJ1-1, with D unclear. The CDR3 runs 15 residues. Germline assignment: CDR1 MDHEN and CDR2 SYDVKM. This CDR3 reads CASKFGRRLNTEAFF. The CDR3 nucleotides are TGTGCCAGCAAGTTTGGCAGGCGGTTGAACACTGAGGCTTTCTTT.

This clone was observed a single time. The CDR3 DNA reads as TGCGCCAGCGGAGAAGGGGCCGTTAACTACAATGAGCAGTTCTTC. As protein: CASGEGAVNYNEQFF. The chain joins TRBV5-1 to TRBJ2-1; possible D gene TRBD1, 5 bases. This CDR3 spans 15 amino acids. V gave up 7 bases and J gave up 3 bases, with 17 bases separating them. Germline values: CDR1 SGHRS, CDR2 YFSETQ.